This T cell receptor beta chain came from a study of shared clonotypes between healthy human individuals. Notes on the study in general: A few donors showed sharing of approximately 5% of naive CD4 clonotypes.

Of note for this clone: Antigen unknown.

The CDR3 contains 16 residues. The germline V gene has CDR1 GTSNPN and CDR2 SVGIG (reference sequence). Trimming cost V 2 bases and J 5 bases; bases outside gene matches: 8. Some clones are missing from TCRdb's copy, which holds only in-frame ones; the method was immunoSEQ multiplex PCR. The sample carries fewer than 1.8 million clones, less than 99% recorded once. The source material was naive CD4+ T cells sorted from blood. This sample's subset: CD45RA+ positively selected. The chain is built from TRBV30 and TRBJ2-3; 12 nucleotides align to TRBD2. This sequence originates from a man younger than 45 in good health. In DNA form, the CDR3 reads TGTGCCTGGAGTCTAGCCCTAGCGGGAGGGGTAGATACGCAGTATTTT. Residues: CAWSLALAGGVDTQYF.